This T cell receptor (beta chain) was sequenced in a study of metastatic and nonmetastatic thyroid tumors. The CDR3 has 14 residues. Germline assignment: CDR1 PRHDT and CDR2 FYEKMQ (reference sequence). Trimming at V came to 2 bases and at J to 6 bases, leaving 5 bases not matched to a gene. All patients were untreated before thyroid surgery. TCRdb re-processed the PCR reads through MiXCR. This table has about 20,000 clones, over 9% appearing once. This clone was observed at least ten times. The TCR comes from a male donor with papillary thyroid cancer or a benign thyroid nodule (not recorded which). Some clones in this sample may be carry-over from other donors' samples. The rearrangement links TRBV13 to TRBJ2-3; 7 nucleotides agree with TRBD2. Sample: blood. For the CDR3, the DNA is TGTGCCAGCAGCTTAAGCGGGGAGCTGGATACGCAGTATTTT. Encoded protein: CASSLSGELDTQYF. Using reference TRBV13 and TRBJ2-3 for the parts outside the CDR3, the full variable domain is AAGVIQSPRHLIKEKRETATLKCYPIPRHDTVYWYQQGPGQDPQFLISFYEKMQSDKGSIPDRFSAQQFSDYHSELNMSSLELGDSALYFCASSLSGELDTQYFGPGTRLTVL.